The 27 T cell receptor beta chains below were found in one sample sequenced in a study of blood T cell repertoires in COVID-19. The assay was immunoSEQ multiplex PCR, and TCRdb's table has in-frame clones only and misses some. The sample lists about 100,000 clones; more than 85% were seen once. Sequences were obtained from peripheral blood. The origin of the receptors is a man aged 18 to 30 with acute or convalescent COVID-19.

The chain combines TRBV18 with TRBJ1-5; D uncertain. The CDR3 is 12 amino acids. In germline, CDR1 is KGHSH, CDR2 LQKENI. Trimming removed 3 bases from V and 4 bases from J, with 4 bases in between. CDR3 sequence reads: CASSPSNQPQHF. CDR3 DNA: TGTGCCAGCTCACCGTCAAATCAGCCCCAGCATTTT.

This CDR3 reads CASSLQGTRGTEAFF. The CDR3 region has the DNA TGTGCCAGCAGCTTGCAGGGAACGCGGGGCACTGAAGCTTTCTTT. The chain is built from TRBV7-6 and TRBJ1-1; tentatively, D is TRBD1 (5 bases). V was shortened by 3 bases and J by 4 bases, with 15 bases between the two germline ends. CDR3 length: 15 residues. Germline lookup yields CDR1 SGHVS and CDR2 FNYEAQ. Drawing the rest from reference TRBV7-6 and TRBJ1-1, the complete variable domain is GAGVSQSPRYKVTKRGQDVALRCDPISGHVSLYWYRQALGQGPEFLTYFNYEAQQDKSGLPNDRFSAERPEGSISTLTIQRTEQRDSAMYRCASSLQGTRGTEAFFGQGTRLTVV.

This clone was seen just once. The CDR3 protein is CASSRGQEINYGYTF. DNA of the CDR3: TGTGCCAGCAGCCGGGGACAGGAAATCAACTATGGCTACACCTTC. The chain uses TRBV5-4 and TRBJ1-2; TRBD1 matches at 8 bases. Looked up from germline, CDR1 is SGHNT and CDR2 is YYREEE (reference sequence). With 4 bases clipped from V and 2 bases from J, the junction kept 7 bases outside the gene matches. This CDR3 has 15 residues.

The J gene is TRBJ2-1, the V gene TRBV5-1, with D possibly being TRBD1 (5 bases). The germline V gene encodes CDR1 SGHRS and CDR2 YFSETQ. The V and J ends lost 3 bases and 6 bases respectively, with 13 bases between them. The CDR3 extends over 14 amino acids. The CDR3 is CASSSPQGSNEQFF. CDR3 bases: TGCGCCAGCAGCTCGCCTCAGGGTAGCAATGAGCAGTTCTTC.

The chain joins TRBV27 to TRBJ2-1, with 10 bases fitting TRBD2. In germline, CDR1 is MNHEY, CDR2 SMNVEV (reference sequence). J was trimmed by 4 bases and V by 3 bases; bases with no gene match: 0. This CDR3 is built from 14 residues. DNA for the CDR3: TGTGCCAGCAGTTTGACTAGCGGGTACAATGAGCAGTTCTTC. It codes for CASSLTSGYNEQFF.

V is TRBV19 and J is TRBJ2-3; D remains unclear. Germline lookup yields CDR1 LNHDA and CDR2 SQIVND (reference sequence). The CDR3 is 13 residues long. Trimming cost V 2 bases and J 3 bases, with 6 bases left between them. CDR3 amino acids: CASSIQITDTQYF. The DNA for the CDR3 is TGTGCCAGTAGTATACAGATTACAGATACGCAGTATTTT.

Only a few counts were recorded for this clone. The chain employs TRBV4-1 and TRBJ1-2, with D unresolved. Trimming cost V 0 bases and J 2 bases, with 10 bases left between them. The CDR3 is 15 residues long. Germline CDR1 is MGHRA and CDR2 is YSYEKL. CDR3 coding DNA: TGCGCCAGCAGCCAAGATCTATTACTAAACTATGGCTACACCTTC. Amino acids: CASSQDLLLNYGYTF.

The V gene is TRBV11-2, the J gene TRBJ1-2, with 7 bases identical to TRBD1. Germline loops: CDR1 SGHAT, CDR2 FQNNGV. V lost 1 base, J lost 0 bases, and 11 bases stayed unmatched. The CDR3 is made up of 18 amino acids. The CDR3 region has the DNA TGTGCCAGCAGCTTAGGCCTGGGGACAGTGCTAACTAACTATGGCTACACCTTC. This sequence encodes CASSLGLGTVLTNYGYTF.

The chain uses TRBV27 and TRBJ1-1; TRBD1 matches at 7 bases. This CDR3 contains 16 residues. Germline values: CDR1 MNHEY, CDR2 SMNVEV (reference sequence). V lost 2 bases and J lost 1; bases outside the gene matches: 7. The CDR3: CASSLHTGTENTEAFF. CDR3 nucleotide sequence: TGTGCCAGCAGTTTACACACCGGGACAGAGAACACTGAAGCTTTCTTT.

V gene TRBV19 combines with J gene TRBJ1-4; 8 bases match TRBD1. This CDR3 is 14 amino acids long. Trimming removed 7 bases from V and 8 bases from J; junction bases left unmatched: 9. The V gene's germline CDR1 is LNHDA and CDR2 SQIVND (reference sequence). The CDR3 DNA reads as TGTGCCAGTAACTTCGACAGGGGTCGCGAAAAACTGTTTTTT. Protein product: CASNFDRGREKLFF.

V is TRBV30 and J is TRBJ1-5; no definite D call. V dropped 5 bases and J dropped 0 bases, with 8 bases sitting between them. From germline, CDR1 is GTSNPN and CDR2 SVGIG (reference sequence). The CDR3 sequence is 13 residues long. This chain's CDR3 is CAWSSDSNQPQHF. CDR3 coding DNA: TGTGCCTGGTCCTCAGATAGCAATCAGCCCCAGCATTTT.

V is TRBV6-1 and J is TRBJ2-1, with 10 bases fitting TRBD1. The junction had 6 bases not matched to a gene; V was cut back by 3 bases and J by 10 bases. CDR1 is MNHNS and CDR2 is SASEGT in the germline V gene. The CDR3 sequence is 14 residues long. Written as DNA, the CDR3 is TGTGCCAGCAGTGAGGGGACAGGGGCCCGCGAGCAGTTCTTC. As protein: CASSEGTGAREQFF.

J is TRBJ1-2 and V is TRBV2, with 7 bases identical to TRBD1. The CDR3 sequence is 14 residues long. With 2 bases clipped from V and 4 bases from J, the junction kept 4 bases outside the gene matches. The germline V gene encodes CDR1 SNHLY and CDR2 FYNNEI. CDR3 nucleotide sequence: TGTGCCAGCAGTGAACTACAGGGGCGCTATGGCTACACCTTC. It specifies CASSELQGRYGYTF.

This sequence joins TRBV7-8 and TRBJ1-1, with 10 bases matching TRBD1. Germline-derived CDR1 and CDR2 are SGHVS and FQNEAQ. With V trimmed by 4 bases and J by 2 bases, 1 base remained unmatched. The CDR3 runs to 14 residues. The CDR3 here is CASSWDRGNTEAFF. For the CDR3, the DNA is TGTGCCAGCAGCTGGGACAGGGGAAACACTGAAGCTTTCTTT. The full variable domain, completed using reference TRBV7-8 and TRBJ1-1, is GAGVSQSPRYKVAKRGQDVALRCDPISGHVSLFWYQQALGQGPEFLTYFQNEAQLDKSGLPSDRFFAERPEGSVSTLKIQRTQQEDSAVYLCASSWDRGNTEAFFGQGTRLTVV.

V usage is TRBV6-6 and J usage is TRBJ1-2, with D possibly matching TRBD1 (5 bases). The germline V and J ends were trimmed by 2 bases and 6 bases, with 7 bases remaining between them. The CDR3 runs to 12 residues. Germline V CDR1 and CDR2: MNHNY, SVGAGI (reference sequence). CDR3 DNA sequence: TGTGCCAGCAGTTACGTGACAGATGGCTACACCTTC. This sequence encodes CASSYVTDGYTF.

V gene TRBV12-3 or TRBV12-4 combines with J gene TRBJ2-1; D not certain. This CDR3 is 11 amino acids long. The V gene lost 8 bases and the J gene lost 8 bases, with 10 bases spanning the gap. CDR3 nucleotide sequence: TGTGCCAGCTCTTCGAGTTATGAGCAGTTCTTC. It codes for CASSSSYEQFF.

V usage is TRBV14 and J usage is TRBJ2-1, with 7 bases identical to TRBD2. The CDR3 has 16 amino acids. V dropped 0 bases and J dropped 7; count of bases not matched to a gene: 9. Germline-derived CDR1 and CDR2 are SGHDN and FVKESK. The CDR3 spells CASSQDMAGVSNEQFF. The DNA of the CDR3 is TGTGCCAGCAGCCAAGATATGGCGGGGGTTTCGAATGAGCAGTTCTTC.

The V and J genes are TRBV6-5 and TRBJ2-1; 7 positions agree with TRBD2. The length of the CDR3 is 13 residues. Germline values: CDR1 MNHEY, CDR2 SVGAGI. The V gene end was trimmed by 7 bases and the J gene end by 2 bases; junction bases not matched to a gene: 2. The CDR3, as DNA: TGTGCCAGCATTGGACTAGCCTACAATGAGCAGTTCTTC. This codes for CASIGLAYNEQFF.

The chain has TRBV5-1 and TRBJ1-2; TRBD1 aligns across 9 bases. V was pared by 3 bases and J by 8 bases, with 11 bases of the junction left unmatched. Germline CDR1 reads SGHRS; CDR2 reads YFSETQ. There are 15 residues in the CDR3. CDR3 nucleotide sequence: TGCGCCAGCAGCTACGGGACAGGGCCAGACGGGGGCTACACCTTC. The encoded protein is CASSYGTGPDGGYTF.

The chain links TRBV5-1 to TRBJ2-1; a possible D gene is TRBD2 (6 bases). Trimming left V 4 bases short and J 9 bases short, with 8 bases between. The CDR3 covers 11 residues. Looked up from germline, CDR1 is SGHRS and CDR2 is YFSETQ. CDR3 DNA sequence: TGCGCCAGCAGCATTAGCGGTGAGCAGTTCTTC. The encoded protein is CASSISGEQFF.

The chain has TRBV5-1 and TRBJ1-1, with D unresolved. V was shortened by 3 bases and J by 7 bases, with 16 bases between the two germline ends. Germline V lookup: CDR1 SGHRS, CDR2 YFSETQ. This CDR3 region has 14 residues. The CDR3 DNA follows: TGCGCCAGCAGCTCGGACCCAGGACTGGGTGAAGCTTTCTTT. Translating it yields CASSSDPGLGEAFF.

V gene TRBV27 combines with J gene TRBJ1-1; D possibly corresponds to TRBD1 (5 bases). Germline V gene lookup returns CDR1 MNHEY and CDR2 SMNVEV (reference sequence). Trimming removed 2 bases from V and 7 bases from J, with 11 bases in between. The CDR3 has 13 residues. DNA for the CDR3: TGTGCCAGCAGTTTAATGGGACTTAGTGAAGCTTTCTTT. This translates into CASSLMGLSEAFF.

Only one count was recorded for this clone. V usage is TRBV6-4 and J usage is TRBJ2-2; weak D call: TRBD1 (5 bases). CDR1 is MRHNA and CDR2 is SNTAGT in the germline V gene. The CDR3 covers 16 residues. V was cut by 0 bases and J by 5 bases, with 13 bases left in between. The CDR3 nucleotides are TGTGCCAGCAGTGACTCGAGTCAGGGATTGACCGGGGAGCTGTTTTTT. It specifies CASSDSSQGLTGELFF.

The CDR3 reads CASSGPSGHSYNEQFF. As DNA, the CDR3 is TGTGCCAGCAGCGGACCTAGCGGTCATTCCTACAATGAGCAGTTCTTC. The chain recombines TRBV3-1 (or the pseudogene TRBV3-2) with TRBJ2-1; TRBD2 aligns across 7 bases. Germline V gives CDR1 LGHDT, CDR2 YNNKEL (reference sequence). The CDR3 consists of 16 residues. With V trimmed by 5 bases and J by 1 base, 8 bases remained unmatched.

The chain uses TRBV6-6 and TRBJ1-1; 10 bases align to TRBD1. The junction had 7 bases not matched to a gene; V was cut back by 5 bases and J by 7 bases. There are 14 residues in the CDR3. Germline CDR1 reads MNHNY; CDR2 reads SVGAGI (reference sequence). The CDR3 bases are TGTGCCAGCAGTCCGGGACAGGGGCCCTATGAAGCTTTCTTT. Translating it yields CASSPGQGPYEAFF.

CDR3: CASSSGQGNSPLHF. CDR3 in DNA: TGTGCCAGCAGCTCCGGACAGGGCAATTCACCCCTCCACTTT. The genes are TRBV7-2 and TRBJ1-6, with TRBD1 identical over 8 bases. The V gene's germline CDR1 is SGHTA and CDR2 FQGNSA. This CDR3 is built from 14 residues. After removal of 4 bases from V and 7 bases from J, the junction contained 3 bases not matched to a gene.

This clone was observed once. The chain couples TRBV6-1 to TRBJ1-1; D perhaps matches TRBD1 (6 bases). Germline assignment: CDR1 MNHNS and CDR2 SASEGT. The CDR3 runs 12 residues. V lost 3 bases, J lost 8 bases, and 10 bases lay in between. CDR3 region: CASSDRGKEAFF. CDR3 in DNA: TGTGCCAGCAGTGACAGGGGAAAAGAAGCTTTCTTT.